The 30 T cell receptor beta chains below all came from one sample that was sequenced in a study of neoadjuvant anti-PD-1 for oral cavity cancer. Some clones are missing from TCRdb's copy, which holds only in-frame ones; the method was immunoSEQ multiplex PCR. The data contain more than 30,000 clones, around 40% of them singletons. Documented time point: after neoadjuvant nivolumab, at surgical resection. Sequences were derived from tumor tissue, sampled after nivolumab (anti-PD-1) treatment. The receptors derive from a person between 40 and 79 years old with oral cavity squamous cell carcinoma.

The CDR3 loop is CASSLISGSSTDTQYF. For the CDR3, the DNA is TGCGCCAGCAGCTTGATATCGGGGTCGAGCACAGATACGCAGTATTTT. V is TRBV5-1 and J is TRBJ2-3, with a possible D match to TRBD2 (5 bases). CDR1 is SGHRS and CDR2 is YFSETQ in the germline V gene. Trimming removed 1 base from V and 0 bases from J, with 12 bases in between. CDR3 length equals 16 residues.

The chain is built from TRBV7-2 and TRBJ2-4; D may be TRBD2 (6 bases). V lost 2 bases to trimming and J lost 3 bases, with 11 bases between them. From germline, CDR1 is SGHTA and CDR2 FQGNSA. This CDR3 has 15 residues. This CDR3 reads CASSLPGSGKNIQYF. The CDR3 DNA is TGTGCCAGCAGCTTACCGGGTAGCGGCAAAAACATTCAGTACTTC.

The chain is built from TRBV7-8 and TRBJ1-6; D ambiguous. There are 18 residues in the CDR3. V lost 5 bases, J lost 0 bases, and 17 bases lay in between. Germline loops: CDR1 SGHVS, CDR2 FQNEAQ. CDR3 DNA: TGTGCCAGCAGCCCAACCCCGAACATAGGCTCCTATAATTCACCCCTCCACTTT. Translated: CASSPTPNIGSYNSPLHF. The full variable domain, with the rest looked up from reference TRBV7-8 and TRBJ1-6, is GAGVSQSPRYKVAKRGQDVALRCDPISGHVSLFWYQQALGQGPEFLTYFQNEAQLDKSGLPSDRFFAERPEGSVSTLKIQRTQQEDSAVYLCASSPTPNIGSYNSPLHFGNGTRLTVT.

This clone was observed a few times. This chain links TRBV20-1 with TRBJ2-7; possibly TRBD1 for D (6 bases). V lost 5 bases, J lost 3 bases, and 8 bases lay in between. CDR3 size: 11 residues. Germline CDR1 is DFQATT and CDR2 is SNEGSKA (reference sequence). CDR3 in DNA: TGCAGTGCTCAGGGGCTCTACGAGCAGTACTTC. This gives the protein CSAQGLYEQYF.

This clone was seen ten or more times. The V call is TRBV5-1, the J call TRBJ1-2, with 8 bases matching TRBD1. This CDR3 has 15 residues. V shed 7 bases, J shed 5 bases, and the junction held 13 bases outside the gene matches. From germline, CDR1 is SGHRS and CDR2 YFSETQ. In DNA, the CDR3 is TGCGCCAGCCCGGGAGGGCAGGGGGCGGGTTATGGCTACACCTTC. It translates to CASPGGQGAGYGYTF.

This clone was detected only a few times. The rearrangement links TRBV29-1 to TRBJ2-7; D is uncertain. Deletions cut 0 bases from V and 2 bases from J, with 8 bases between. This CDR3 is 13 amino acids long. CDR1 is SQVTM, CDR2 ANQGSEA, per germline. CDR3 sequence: CSVEEVSTYEQYF. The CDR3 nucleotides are TGCAGCGTTGAAGAGGTCAGTACCTACGAGCAGTACTTC.

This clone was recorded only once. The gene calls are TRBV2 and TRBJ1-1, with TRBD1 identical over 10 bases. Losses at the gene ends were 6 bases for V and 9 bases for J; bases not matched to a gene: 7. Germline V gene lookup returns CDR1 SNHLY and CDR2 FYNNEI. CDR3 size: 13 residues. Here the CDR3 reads CASSPGTGEKAFF. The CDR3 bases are TGTGCCAGCAGCCCCGGGACAGGGGAAAAAGCTTTCTTT.

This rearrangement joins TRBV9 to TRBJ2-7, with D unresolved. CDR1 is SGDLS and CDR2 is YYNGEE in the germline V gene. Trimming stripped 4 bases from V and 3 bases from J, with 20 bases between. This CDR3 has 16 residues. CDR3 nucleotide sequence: TGTGCCAGCAGCCCCAGAGAAACAGCGAAATACTACGAGCAGTACTTC. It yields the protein CASSPRETAKYYEQYF. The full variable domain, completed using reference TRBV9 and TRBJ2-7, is DSGVTQTPKHLITATGQRVTLRCSPRSGDLSVYWYQQSLDQGLQFLIQYYNGEERAKGNILERFSAQQFPDLHSELNLSSLELGDSALYFCASSPRETAKYYEQYFGPGTRLTVT.

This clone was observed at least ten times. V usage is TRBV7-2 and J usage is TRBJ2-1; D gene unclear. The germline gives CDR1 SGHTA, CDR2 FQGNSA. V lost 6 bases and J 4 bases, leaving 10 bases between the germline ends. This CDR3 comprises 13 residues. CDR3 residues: CASSTVQYNEQFF. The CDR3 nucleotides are TGTGCCAGCAGTACAGTACAGTACAATGAGCAGTTCTTC.

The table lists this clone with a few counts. The CDR3 is CASSLEVTGSYTF. The DNA for the CDR3 is TGCGCCAGCAGCTTGGAGGTGACGGGTAGCTACACCTTC. The chain has TRBV5-1 and TRBJ1-2; the D is unclear. Germline-derived CDR1 and CDR2 are SGHRS and YFSETQ. The CDR3 has 13 amino acids. V lost 0 bases, J lost 9 bases, and 12 bases lay in between.

CDR3 in DNA: TGTGCCAGCAGCTTAGGCAGGGACGGTCAGCCCCAGCATTTT. Its translation is CASSLGRDGQPQHF. V usage is TRBV11-3 and J usage is TRBJ1-5, with a possible D match to TRBD1 (5 bases). V gave up 1 base and J gave up 6 bases, with 10 bases separating them. Germline lookup yields CDR1 SGHNT and CDR2 YENEEA. This CDR3 has 14 residues.

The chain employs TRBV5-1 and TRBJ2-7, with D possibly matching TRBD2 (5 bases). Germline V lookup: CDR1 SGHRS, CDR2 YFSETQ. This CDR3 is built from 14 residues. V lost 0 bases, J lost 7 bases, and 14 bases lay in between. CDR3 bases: TGCGCCAGCAGCTTGGTCCCCGAATGGAGGGAGCAGTACTTC. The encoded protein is CASSLVPEWREQYF.

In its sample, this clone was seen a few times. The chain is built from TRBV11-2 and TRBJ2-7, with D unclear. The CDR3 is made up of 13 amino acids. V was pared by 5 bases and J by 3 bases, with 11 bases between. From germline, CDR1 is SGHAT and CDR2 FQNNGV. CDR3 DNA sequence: TGTGCCAGCAGCCCCCGGTTCCTCTACGAGCAGTACTTC. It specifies CASSPRFLYEQYF.

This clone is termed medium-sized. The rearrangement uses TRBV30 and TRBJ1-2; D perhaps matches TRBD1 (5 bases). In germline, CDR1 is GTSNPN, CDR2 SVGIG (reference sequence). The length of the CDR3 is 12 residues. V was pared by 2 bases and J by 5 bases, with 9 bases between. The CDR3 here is CAWSQGRYGYTF. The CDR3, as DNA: TGTGCCTGGAGTCAGGGTAGATATGGCTACACCTTC. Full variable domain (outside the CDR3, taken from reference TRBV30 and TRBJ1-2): SQTIHQWPATLVQPVGSPLSLECTVEGTSNPNLYWYRQAAGRGLQLLFYSVGIGQISSEVPQNLSASRPQDRQFILSSKKLLLSDSGFYLCAWSQGRYGYTFGSGTRLTVV.

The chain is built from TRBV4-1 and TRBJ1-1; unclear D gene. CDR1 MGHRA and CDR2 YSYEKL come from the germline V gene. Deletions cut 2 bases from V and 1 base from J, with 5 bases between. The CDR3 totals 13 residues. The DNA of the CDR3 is TGCGCCAGCAGCCAACAGGCGAACACTGAAGCTTTCTTT. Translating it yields CASSQQANTEAFF.

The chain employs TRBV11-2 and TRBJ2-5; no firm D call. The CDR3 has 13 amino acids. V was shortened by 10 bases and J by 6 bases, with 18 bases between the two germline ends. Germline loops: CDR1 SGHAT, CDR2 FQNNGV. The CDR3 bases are TGTGCCACCTCCCGCCGGGTGATGCAGACCCAGTACTTC. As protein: CATSRRVMQTQYF. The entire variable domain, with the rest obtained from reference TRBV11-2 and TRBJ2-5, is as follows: EAGVAQSPRYKIIEKRQSVAFWCNPISGHATLYWYQQILGQGPKLLIQFQNNGVVDDSQLPKDRFSAERLKGVDSTLKIQPAKLEDSAVYLCATSRRVMQTQYFGPGTRLLVL.

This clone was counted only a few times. DNA of the CDR3: TGTGCCAGCAGCCATTGGACCCCATTTTCTGGGGCCAACGTCCTGACTTTC. It translates to CASSHWTPFSGANVLTF. The chain has TRBV14 and TRBJ2-6; D is ambiguous. V gave up 3 bases and J gave up 1 base, with 13 bases separating them. The CDR3 has 17 residues. Germline V gene sequence: CDR1 SGHDN, CDR2 FVKESK. Together with reference TRBV14 and TRBJ2-6, the CDR3 gives the full variable domain: EAGVTQFPSHSVIEKGQTVTLRCDPISGHDNLYWYRRVMGKEIKFLLHFVKESKQDESGMPNNRFLAERTGGTYSTLKVQPAELEDSGVYFCASSHWTPFSGANVLTFGAGSRLTVL.

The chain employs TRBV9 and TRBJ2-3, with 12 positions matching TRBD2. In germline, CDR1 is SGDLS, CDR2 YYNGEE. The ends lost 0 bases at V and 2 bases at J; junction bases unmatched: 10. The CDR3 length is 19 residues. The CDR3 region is CASSVDGLAGGSYTDTQYF. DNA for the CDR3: TGTGCCAGCAGCGTAGACGGCCTAGCGGGGGGGTCGTACACAGATACGCAGTATTTT.

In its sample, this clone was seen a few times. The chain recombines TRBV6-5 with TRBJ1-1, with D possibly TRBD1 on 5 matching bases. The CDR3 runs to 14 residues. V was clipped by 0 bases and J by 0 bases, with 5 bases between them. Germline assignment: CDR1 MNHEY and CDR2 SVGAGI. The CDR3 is CASSYSGVNTEAFF. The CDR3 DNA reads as TGTGCCAGCAGTTACTCAGGGGTGAACACTGAAGCTTTCTTT.

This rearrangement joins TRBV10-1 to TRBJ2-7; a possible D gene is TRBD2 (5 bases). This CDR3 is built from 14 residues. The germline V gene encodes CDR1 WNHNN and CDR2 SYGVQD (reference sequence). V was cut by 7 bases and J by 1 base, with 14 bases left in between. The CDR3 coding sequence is TGCGCCAGCAAGCGGCGCGCCCATTCCTACGAGCAGTACTTC. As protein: CASKRRAHSYEQYF.

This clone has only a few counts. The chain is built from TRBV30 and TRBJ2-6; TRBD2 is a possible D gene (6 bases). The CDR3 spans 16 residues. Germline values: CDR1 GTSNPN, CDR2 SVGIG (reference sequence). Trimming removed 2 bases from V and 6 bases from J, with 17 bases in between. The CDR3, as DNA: TGTGCCTGGAGTCTCTCATGGGAGGATGCGGCCAACGTCCTGACTTTC. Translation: CAWSLSWEDAANVLTF.

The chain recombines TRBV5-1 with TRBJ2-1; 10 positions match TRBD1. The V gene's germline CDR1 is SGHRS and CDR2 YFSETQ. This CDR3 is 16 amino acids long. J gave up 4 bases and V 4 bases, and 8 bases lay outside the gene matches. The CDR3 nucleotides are TGCGCCAGCAGCCCCGCGGACAGGGGGAAGTACAATGAGCAGTTCTTC. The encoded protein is CASSPADRGKYNEQFF. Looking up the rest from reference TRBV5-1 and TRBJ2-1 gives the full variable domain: KAGVTQTPRYLIKTRGQQVTLSCSPISGHRSVSWYQQTPGQGLQFLFEYFSETQRNKGNFPGRFSGRQFSNSRSEMNVSTLELGDSALYLCASSPADRGKYNEQFFGPGTRLTVL.

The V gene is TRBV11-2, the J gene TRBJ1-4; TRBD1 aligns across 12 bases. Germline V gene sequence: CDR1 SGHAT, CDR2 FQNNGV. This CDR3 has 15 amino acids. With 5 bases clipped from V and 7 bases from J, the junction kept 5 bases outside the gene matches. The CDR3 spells CASSRGTGGGEKLFF. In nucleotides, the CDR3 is TGTGCCAGCAGCCGTGGGACAGGGGGCGGTGAAAAACTGTTTTTT. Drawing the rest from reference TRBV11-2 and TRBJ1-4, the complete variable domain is EAGVAQSPRYKIIEKRQSVAFWCNPISGHATLYWYQQILGQGPKLLIQFQNNGVVDDSQLPKDRFSAERLKGVDSTLKIQPAKLEDSAVYLCASSRGTGGGEKLFFGSGTQLSVL.

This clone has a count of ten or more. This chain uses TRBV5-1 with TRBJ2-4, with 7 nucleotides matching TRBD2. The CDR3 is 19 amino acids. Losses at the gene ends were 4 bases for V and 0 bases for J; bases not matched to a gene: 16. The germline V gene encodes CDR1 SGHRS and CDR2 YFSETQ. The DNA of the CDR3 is TGCGCCAGCAGCCCGAGCTTACCTAGCGGTCCACTAGCCAAAAACATTCAGTACTTC. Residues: CASSPSLPSGPLAKNIQYF. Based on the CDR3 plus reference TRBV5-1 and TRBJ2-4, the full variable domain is KAGVTQTPRYLIKTRGQQVTLSCSPISGHRSVSWYQQTPGQGLQFLFEYFSETQRNKGNFPGRFSGRQFSNSRSEMNVSTLELGDSALYLCASSPSLPSGPLAKNIQYFGAGTRLSVL.

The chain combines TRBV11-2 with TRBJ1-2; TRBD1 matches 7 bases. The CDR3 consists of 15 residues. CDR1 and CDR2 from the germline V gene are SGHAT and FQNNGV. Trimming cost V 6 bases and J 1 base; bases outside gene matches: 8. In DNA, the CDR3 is TGTGCCAGCAGGGGTGGGACAGCCCATAACTATGGCTACACCTTC. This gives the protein CASRGGTAHNYGYTF.

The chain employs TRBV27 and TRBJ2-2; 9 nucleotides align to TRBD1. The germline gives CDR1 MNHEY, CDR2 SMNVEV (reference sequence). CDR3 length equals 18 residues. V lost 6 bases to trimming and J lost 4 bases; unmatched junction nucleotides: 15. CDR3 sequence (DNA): TGTGCCAGCAGCCGGGACAGGGCTACCTTCGAGCCCACCGGGGAGCTGTTTTTT. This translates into CASSRDRATFEPTGELFF.

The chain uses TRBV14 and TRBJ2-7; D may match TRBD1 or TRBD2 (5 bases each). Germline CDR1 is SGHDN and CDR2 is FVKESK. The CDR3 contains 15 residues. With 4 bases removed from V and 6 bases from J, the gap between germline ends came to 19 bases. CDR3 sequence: CASSLFGTQASEQYF. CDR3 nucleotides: TGTGCCAGCAGCCTTTTCGGGACCCAGGCCTCCGAGCAGTACTTC.

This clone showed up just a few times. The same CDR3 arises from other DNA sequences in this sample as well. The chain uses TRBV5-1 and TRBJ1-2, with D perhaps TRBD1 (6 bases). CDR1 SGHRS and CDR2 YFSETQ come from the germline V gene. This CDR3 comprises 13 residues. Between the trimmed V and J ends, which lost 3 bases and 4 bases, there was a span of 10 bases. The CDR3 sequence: CASSSTGRYGYTF. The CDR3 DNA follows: TGCGCCAGCAGCTCAACAGGGCGCTATGGCTACACCTTC.

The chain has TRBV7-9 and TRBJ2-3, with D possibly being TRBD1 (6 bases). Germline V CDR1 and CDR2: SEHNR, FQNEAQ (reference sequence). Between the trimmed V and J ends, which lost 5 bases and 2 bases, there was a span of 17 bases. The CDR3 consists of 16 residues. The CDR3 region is CASSPVGADNTDTQYF. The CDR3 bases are TGTGCCAGCAGCCCTGTGGGGGCGGACAACACAGATACGCAGTATTTT.

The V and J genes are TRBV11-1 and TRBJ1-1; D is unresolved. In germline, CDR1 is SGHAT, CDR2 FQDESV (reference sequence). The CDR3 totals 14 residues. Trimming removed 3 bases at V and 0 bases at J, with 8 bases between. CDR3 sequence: CASSFVRLNTEAFF. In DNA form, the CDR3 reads TGTGCCAGCAGCTTCGTCAGGTTGAACACTGAAGCTTTCTTT.